This TCR beta chain emerged from a study of T cell responses to AZD1222 COVID-19 vaccine. Whole-study context: It was second doses at about 4 or about 12 weeks that were pooled.

Clones were sequenced by immunoSEQ multiplex PCR, and TCRdb holds only the in-frame ones, with some missing. The sample has 100,000 or so clones; 87% are singletons. The table lists this clone with a count of one. Sequenced material: peripheral blood, taken on day 0 of AZD1222 vaccination. The receptor comes from an adult in good health.

The DNA for the CDR3 is TGCAGCGTTGGCGAGGGGGGCCCAAATCAGCCCCAGCATTTT. Protein product: CSVGEGGPNQPQHF. This chain joins TRBV29-1 and TRBJ1-5, with a possible D match to TRBD1 (6 bases). Looked up from germline, CDR1 is SQVTM and CDR2 is ANQGSEA. The ends were cut back, 4 bases at V and 4 bases at J, with 14 bases in the middle. This CDR3 spans 14 amino acids.